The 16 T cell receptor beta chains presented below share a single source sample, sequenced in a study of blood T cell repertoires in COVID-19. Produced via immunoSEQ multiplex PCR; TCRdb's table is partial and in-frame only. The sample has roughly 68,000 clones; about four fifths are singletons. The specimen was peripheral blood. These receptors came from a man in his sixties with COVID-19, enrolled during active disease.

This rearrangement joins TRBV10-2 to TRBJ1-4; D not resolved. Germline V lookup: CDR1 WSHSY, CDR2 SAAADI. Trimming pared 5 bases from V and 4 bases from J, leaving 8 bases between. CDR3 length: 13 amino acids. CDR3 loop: CASSRQYNEKLFF. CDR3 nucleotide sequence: TGCGCCAGCAGTCGTCAGTATAATGAAAAACTGTTTTTT.

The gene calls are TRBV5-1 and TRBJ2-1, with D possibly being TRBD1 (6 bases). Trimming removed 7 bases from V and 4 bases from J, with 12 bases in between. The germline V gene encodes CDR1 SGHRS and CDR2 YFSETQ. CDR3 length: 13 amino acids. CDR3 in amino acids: CASARDTYNEQFF. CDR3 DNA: TGCGCCAGCGCACGGGACACTTACAATGAGCAGTTCTTC.

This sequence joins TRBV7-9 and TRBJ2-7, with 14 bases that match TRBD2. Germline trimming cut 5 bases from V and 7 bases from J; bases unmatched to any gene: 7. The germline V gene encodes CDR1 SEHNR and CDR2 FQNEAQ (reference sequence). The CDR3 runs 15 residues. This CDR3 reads CASSRGLAGVWEQYF. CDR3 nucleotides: TGTGCCAGCAGCCGGGGACTAGCGGGAGTGTGGGAGCAGTACTTC. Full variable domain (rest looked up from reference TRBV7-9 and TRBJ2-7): DTGVSQNPRHKITKRGQNVTFRCDPISEHNRLYWYRQTLGQGPEFLTYFQNEAQLEKSRLLSDRFSAERPKGSFSTLEIQRTEQGDSAMYLCASSRGLAGVWEQYFGPGTRLTVT.

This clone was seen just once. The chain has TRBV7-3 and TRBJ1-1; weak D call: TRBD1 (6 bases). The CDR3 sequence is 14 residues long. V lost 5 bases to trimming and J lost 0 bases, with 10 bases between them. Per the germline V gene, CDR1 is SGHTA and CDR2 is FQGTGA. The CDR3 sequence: CASSPDSMNTEAFF. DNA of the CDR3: TGTGCCAGCAGCCCGGACAGCATGAACACTGAAGCTTTCTTT.

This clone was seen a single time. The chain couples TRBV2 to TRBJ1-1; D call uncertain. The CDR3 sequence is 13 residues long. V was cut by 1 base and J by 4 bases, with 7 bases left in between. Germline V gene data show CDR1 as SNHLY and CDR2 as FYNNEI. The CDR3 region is CASSEDRGTEAFF. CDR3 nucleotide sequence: TGTGCCAGCAGTGAAGATCGGGGCACTGAAGCTTTCTTT.

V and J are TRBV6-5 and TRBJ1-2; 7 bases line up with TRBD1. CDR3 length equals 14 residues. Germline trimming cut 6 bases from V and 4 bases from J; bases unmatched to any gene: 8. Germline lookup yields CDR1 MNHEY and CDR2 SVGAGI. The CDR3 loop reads CASRVTQGPYGYTF. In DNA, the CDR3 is TGTGCCAGCAGGGTTACACAGGGGCCCTATGGCTACACCTTC.

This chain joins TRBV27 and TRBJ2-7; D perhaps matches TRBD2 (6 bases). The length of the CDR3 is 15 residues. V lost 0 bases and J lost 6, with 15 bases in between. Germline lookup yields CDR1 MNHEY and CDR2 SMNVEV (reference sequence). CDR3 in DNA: TGTGCCAGCAGTTTATCCGGGCGGCGGGGAGGCGAGCAGTACTTC. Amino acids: CASSLSGRRGGEQYF.

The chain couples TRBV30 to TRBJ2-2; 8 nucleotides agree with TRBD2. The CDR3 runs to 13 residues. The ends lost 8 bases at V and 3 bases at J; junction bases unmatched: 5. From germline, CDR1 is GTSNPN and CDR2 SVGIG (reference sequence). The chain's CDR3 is CARRGGHTGELFF. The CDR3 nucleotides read TGTGCCAGACGGGGGGGCCACACCGGGGAGCTGTTTTTT.

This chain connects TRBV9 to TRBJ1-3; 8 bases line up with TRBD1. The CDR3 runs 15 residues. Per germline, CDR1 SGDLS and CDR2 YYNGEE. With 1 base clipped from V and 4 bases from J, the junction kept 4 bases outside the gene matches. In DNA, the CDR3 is TGTGCCAGCAGCGTAAGACAGGGGTCCGGAAACACCATATATTTT. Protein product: CASSVRQGSGNTIYF.

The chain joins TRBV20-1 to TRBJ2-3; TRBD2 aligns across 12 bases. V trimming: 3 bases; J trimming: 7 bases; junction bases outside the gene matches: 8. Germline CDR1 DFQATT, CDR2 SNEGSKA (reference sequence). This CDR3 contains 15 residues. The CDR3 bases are TGCAGTGCTAGTATTCTAGCGGGGGGGCCTCATACGCAGTATTTT. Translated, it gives CSASILAGGPHTQYF.

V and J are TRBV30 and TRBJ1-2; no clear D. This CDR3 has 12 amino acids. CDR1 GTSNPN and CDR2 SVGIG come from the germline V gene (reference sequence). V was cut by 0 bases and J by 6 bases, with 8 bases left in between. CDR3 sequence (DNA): TGTGCCTGGAGTGTCAGCGTCCATGGCTACACCTTC. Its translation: CAWSVSVHGYTF.

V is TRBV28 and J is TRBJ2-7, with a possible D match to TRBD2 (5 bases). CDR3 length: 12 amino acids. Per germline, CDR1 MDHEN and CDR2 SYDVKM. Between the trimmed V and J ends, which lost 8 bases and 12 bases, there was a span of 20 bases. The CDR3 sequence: CASVAQIGGPYF. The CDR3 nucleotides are TGTGCCAGCGTAGCGCAAATCGGCGGGCCGTACTTC. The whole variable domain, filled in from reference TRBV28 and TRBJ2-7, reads DVKVTQSSRYLVKRTGEKVFLECVQDMDHENMFWYRQDPGLGLRLIYFSYDVKMKEKGDIPEGYSVSREKKERFSLILESASTNQTSMYLCASVAQIGGPYFGPGTRLTVT.

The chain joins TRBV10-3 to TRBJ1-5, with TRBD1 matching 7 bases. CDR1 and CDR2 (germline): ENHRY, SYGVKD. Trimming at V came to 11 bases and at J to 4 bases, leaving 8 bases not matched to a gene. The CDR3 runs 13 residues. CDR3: CAARDSQNQPQHF. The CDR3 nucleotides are TGTGCCGCGCGGGACAGTCAAAATCAGCCCCAGCATTTT.

CDR3 bases: TGTGCCAGCAGCTACCCGGGACAGGGAGGCGAGCAGTACTTC. Translation gives CASSYPGQGGEQYF. This chain uses TRBV7-9 with TRBJ2-7, with 9 positions matching TRBD1. V lost 4 bases and J lost 6; bases outside the gene matches: 7. This CDR3 has 14 residues. CDR1 SEHNR and CDR2 FQNEAQ come from the germline V gene (reference sequence). The full variable domain, its missing parts supplied by reference TRBV7-9 and TRBJ2-7, is DTGVSQNPRHKITKRGQNVTFRCDPISEHNRLYWYRQTLGQGPEFLTYFQNEAQLEKSRLLSDRFSAERPKGSFSTLEIQRTEQGDSAMYLCASSYPGQGGEQYFGPGTRLTVT.

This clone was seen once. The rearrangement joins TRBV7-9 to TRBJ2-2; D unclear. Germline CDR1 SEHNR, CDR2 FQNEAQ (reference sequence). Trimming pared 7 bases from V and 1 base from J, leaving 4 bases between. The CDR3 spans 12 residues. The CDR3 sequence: CASNGNTGELFF. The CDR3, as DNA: TGTGCCAGCAACGGGAACACCGGGGAGCTGTTTTTT. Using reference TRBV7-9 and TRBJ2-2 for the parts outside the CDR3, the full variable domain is DTGVSQNPRHKITKRGQNVTFRCDPISEHNRLYWYRQTLGQGPEFLTYFQNEAQLEKSRLLSDRFSAERPKGSFSTLEIQRTEQGDSAMYLCASNGNTGELFFGEGSRLTVL.

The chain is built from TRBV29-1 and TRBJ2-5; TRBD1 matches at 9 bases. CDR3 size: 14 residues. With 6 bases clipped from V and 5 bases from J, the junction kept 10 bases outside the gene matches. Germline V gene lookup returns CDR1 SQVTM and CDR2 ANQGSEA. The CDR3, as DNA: TGCAGCGTGGCCAAAGGACAGGGGATGGAGACCCAGTACTTC. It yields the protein CSVAKGQGMETQYF.